This TCR beta chain was obtained from a study of naive CD8 T cells in extremely preterm neonates. The study, taken as a whole, reports: Compared with older groups, preterm CDR3s were shorter, with fewer N additions and less trimming.

Preterm samples came from extremely preterm deliveries at roughly 22-29 weeks. To note about this clone: Its antigen is currently unknown.

Germline V lookup: CDR1 SGHDN, CDR2 FVKESK. V lost 6 bases to trimming and J lost 4 bases, with 7 bases between them. The CDR3 contains 12 residues. This table comes from immunoSEQ multiplex PCR, and its TCRdb copy is limited to in-frame clones, with some not included. The sample includes around 25,000 clones, approximately 90% of them seen just once. The sequence came from a boy who was born preterm. V is TRBV14 and J is TRBJ1-3; D gene unclear. Sample: naive CD8+ T cells from cord blood. The CDR3: CASSQWGNTIYF. CDR3 nucleotides: TGTGCCAGCAGTCAATGGGGAAACACCATATATTTT.